This T cell receptor (beta chain) was observed in a study of OX40 agonist ivuxolimab in advanced cancers. Broader study findings: CD4+ and CD8+ blood T cells expanded clonally by week 6 at 0.1 to 3.0 mg/kg. Expansion of clones was among the lowest in partial responders at 0.1-3.0 mg/kg. In a subset of nonresponders, normalized T-cell clonal expansion was also low.

CDR1 and CDR2 from the germline V gene are GTSNPN and SVGIG (reference sequence). The CDR3 totals 13 residues. Trimming shortened V by 1 base and J by 1 base, and 7 bases separated the two germline ends. Data came from immunoSEQ multiplex PCR; TCRdb stores just in-frame clones and leaves some out. The sample has about 11,000 clones, approximately 86% seen once. With regard to this clone: The antigen remains unidentified.

The sequence was collected from an adult with an advanced solid tumor such as melanoma, head and neck, liver or kidney cancer. Specimen: CD4+ or CD8+ T cells sorted from blood, collected in a trial of the OX40 agonist ivuxolimab. The chain carries TRBV30 and TRBJ2-5; unclear D gene. The DNA of the CDR3 is TGTGCCTGGAGTGCGTGGGCCCAAGAGACCCAGTACTTC. It specifies CAWSAWAQETQYF. Full variable domain (missing parts from reference TRBV30 and TRBJ2-5): SQTIHQWPATLVQPVGSPLSLECTVEGTSNPNLYWYRQAAGRGLQLLFYSVGIGQISSEVPQNLSASRPQDRQFILSSKKLLLSDSGFYLCAWSAWAQETQYFGPGTRLLVL.